This T cell receptor beta chain was recorded in a study of cytomegalovirus exposure and HLA in healthy donors. Turning to the study itself: Among the 398 genotyped donors, 81% were placed in the Caucasian-associated ancestry cluster. Study-wide findings and caveats: Later analysis placed DRB1 highest and HLA-C lowest in TCR association rates, which differed by HLA locus.

Remarks on this clone: Its antigen is currently unknown.

Primers: 60 Vbeta forward and 13 Jbeta reverse. TCRdb keeps only in-frame clones here, not all; method: immunoSEQ multiplex PCR. This listing includes about 130,000 clones. CDR3 length: 14 residues. Per germline, CDR1 LNHDA and CDR2 SQIVND (reference sequence). J gave up 2 bases and V 3 bases, and 4 bases lay outside the gene matches. The rearrangement links TRBV19 to TRBJ2-7; 7 nucleotides align to TRBD1. The specimen was PBMCs. This clonotype was obtained from a woman aged 55-70 years in good health and CMV-seronegative. CDR3 nucleotides: TGTGCCAGTAGTATCGGGCAGGGGGCCTACGAGCAGTACTTC. It yields the protein CASSIGQGAYEQYF.